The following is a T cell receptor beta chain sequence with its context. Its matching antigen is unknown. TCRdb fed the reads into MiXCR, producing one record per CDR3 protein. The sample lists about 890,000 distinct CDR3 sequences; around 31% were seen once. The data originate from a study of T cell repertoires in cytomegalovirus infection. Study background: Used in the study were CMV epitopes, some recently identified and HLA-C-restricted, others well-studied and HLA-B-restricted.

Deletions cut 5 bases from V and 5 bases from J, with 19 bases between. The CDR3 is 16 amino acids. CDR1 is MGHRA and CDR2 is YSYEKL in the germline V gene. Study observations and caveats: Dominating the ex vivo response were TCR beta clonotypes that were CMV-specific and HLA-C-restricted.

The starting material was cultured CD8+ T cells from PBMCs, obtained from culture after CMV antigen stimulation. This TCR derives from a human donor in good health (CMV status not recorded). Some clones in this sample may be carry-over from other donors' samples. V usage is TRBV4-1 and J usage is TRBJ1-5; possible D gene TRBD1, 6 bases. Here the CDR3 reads CASSERQGTPDQPQHF. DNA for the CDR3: TGCGCCAGCAGCGAAAGGCAGGGGACGCCGGATCAGCCCCAGCATTTT.